The T cell receptor beta chain described here comes from a study of patients and donors after allogeneic stem cell transplantation. V gave up 0 bases and J gave up 7 bases, with 18 bases separating them. The V gene's germline CDR1 is SQVTM and CDR2 ANQGSEA. There are 15 residues in the CDR3. TCRdb reanalysed the RT-PCR reads using MiXCR and keeps one entry per CDR3 protein. In the table there are about 960,000 distinct CDR3 sequences, roughly 18% of which are singletons. The clonotype was recovered from a human donor who was either an allogeneic HSCT recipient or a stem cell or donor lymphocyte infusion donor (not recorded which). It is not recorded whose cells these are; they may come from a transplant donor. The chain couples TRBV29-1 to TRBJ1-1; tentative D call: TRBD1 (5 bases). Sample: blood, either unsorted or a sorted T cell fraction (not recorded which). The CDR3 reads CSVEDGALGQFEAFF. The DNA for the CDR3 is TGCAGCGTTGAAGATGGGGCCTTGGGGCAATTTGAAGCTTTCTTT.